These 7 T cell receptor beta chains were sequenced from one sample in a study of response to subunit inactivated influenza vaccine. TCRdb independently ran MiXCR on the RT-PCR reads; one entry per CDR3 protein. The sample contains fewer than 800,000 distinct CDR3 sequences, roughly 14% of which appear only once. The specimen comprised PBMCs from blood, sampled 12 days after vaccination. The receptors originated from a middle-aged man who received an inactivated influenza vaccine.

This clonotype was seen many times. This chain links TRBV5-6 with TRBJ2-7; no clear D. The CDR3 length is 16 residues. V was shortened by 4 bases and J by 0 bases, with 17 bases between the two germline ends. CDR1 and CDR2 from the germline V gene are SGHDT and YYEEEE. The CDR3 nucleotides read TGTGCCAGCAGCCTTCCCATGGGCGAGAGCTCCTACGAGCAGTACTTC. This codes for CASSLPMGESSYEQYF.

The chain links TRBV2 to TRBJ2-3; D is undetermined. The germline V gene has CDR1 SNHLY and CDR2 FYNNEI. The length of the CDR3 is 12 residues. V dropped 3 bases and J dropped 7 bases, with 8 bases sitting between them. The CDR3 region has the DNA TGTGCCAGCAGTGACACCTCCTATACGCAGTATTTT. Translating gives CASSDTSYTQYF.

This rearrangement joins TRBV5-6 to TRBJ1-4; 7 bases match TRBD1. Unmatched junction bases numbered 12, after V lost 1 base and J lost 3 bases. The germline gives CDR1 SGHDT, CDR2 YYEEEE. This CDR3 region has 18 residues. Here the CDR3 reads CASSLINGPGTANEKLFF. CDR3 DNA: TGTGCCAGCAGCTTGATTAACGGGCCCGGGACAGCTAATGAAAAACTGTTTTTT.

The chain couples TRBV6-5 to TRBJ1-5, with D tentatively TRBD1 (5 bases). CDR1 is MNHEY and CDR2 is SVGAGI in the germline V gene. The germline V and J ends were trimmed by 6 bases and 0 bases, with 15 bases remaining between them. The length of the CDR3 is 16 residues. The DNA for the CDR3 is TGTGCCAGCAGACTTCAGGGTTGGGGTAGCAATCAGCCCCAGCATTTT. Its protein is CASRLQGWGSNQPQHF.

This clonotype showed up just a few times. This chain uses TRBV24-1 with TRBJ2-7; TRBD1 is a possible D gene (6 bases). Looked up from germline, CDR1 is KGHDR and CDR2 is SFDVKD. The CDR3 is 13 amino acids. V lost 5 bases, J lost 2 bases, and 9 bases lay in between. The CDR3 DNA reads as TGTGCCACCAGTGGGACAGATCCCTACGAGCAGTACTTC. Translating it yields CATSGTDPYEQYF.

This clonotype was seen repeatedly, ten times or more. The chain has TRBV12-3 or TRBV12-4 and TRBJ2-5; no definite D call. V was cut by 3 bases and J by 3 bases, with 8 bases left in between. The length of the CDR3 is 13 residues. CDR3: CASSFGRKETQYF. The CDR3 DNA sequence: TGTGCCAGCAGTTTCGGACGGAAAGAGACCCAGTACTTC.

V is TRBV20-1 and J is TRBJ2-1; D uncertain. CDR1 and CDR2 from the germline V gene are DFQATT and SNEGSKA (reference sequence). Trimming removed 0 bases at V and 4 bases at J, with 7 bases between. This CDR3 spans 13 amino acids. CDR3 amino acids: CSARDTQYNEQFF. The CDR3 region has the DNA TGCAGTGCTAGAGATACTCAGTACAATGAGCAGTTCTTC.